This T cell receptor beta chain is drawn from a study of T cell repertoires in cytomegalovirus infection (dated by TCRdb to between 2017 and 2020). In terms of the full investigation: Recently identified HLA-C-restricted CMV epitopes, whose presentation resists viral immunomodulation, were targeted by peptide stimulations together with well-studied HLA-B-restricted epitopes. Donor HLA type was relevant to the analysis, because carriage of CMV infection together with the matching HLA type was indicated by public TCR beta signatures. The paper's findings and limits, for the study overall: The ex vivo response was dominated by HLA-C-restricted CMV-specific TCR beta clonotypes, and the single most frequent clonotype in two of eight donors was supplied by these HLA-C-restricted clonotypes. Cumulative frequency of public TCR beta family members discriminated carriers of CMV infection plus the relevant HLA type in this cohort and an independent approximately 370-donor cohort.

Reads for this sample came from an Illumina HiSeq 1500. In TCRdb, the public reads were trimmed at Q25 with fastp and aligned with MiXCR, with productive beta chains retained. Rows merge per CDR3 protein into single entries with the most common DNA and genes. In this sample the table shows about 900,000 distinct CDR3 sequences, less than 35% of which occur a single time. More than 12% of the sample rests with the top ten. The treatment or condition label on this specimen signifies: in vitro stimulation with specific CMV peptide epitopes to enrich CMV-specific T cells. With respect to this clonotype: The specificity of this receptor is unknown. No much larger clone is present one base from it, and per-base qualities are unavailable.

The junction shows trimming of 5 bases on V and 5 bases on J, and the gene matches do not reach 6 bases of it. The germline V gene provides CDR1 KGHDR and CDR2 SFDVKD. Counted from cysteine to phenylalanine, this CDR3 has 15 amino acids. Only the CDR3 DNA is retained, 45 bases long and in frame from the first base. The sequenced sample was cultured CD8+ T cells from PBMCs, obtained from culture after CMV antigen stimulation. The origin of this receptor is a human donor in good health (CMV status not recorded). Some clones in this sample may be carry-over from other donors' samples. Recombination linked TRBV24-1 to TRBJ2-3, with 10 middle bases fitting TRBD1. The DNA is TGTGCCACCAGTGTCGGGACAGGGGCAAAAGATACGCAGTATTTT. Its protein reads: CATSVGTGAKDTQYF.